This is a list of T cell receptor beta chains from one sample in a study of blood T cell repertoires in COVID-19. The data were produced by immunoSEQ multiplex PCR, yet TCRdb's version contains in-frame clones alone and is incomplete. The data contain about 140,000 clones, 82% of them singletons. Input material: peripheral blood. The receptors derive from a woman older than 75 with acute or convalescent COVID-19. Both conserved end residues are part of each CDR3. The order of the fields is J gene, V gene, D gene, clone size, CDR3 protein, CDR3 DNA. The D gene is left open where the match is weak. Clone size is shown for a subset of rows, as once, few, many or a class of expanded clone.

J: TRBJ1-1; V: TRBV5-1; D: TRBD1; size: few; CDR3: CASSLQGQPNTEAFF; DNA: TGCGCCAGCAGCTTACAGGGACAGCCAAACACTGAAGCTTTCTTT
J: TRBJ2-1; V: TRBV28; D: TRBD2; size: once; CDR3: CASSFLREAWNEQFF; DNA: TGTGCCAGCAGTTTCTTACGGGAGGCGTGGAATGAGCAGTTCTTC
J: TRBJ2-1; V: TRBV5-1; D: TRBD2; size: -; CDR3: CASSLLQLSGKQFF; DNA: TGCGCCAGCAGCTTATTACAACTTAGCGGGAAGCAGTTCTTC
J: TRBJ2-7; V: TRBV3-1/TRBV3-2; D: -; size: -; CDR3: CASSYSYEQYF; DNA: TGTGCCAGCAGCTACTCCTACGAGCAGTACTTC
J: TRBJ2-1; V: TRBV21-1; D: -; size: -; CDR3: CASSKSRVLGGGQNNEQFF; DNA: TGTGCCAGCAGCAAATCTAGAGTTTTAGGGGGGGGTCAAAACAATGAGCAGTTCTTC
J: TRBJ2-5; V: TRBV3-1/TRBV3-2; D: -; size: -; CDR3: CASSPSLRETQYF; DNA: TGTGCCAGCAGCCCCTCACTGCGCGAGACCCAGTACTTC
J: TRBJ1-3; V: TRBV5-3; D: -; size: few; CDR3: CARSRDRISGNTIYF; DNA: TGTGCCAGAAGCCGAGACAGGATTTCTGGAAACACCATATATTTT
J: TRBJ2-1; V: TRBV18; D: -; size: -; CDR3: CASSRSGDRVSYNEQFF; DNA: TGTGCCAGCTCGAGATCAGGGGATCGGGTCTCCTACAATGAGCAGTTCTTC
J: TRBJ1-2; V: TRBV5-1; D: -; size: -; CDR3: CASSRPSGELSGGYTF; DNA: TGCGCCAGCAGCCGCCCAAGCGGGGAGCTATCTGGCGGCTACACCTTC
J: TRBJ2-7; V: TRBV2; D: -; size: -; CDR3: CASNIARRSSYEQYF; DNA: TGTGCCAGCAATATAGCCCGAAGGAGCTCCTACGAGCAGTACTTC
J: TRBJ2-7; V: TRBV2; D: -; size: -; CDR3: CASSGTRPSYEQYF; DNA: TGTGCCAGCAGCGGGACACGCCCGTCCTACGAGCAGTACTTC
J: TRBJ2-2; V: TRBV5-1; D: -; size: -; CDR3: CASSLRWTGTTGELFF; DNA: TGCGCCAGCAGCTTGCGCTGGACTGGAACCACCGGGGAGCTGTTTTTT
J: TRBJ1-3; V: TRBV28; D: TRBD1; size: -; CDR3: CASSLKRTLLGTGARYGNTIYF; DNA: TGTGCCAGCAGTTTAAAGAGGACTCTTTTGGGGACAGGAGCGCGATATGGAAACACCATATATTTT
J: TRBJ2-1; V: TRBV29-1; D: TRBD2; size: -; CDR3: CSGGTSGRNEQFF; DNA: TGCAGCGGAGGGACTAGCGGGAGGAATGAGCAGTTCTTC
J: TRBJ2-1; V: TRBV3-1/TRBV3-2; D: TRBD2; size: -; CDR3: CASSQSAGTSGGREQFF; DNA: TGTGCCAGCAGCCAATCTGCGGGGACTAGCGGGGGGCGTGAGCAGTTCTTC
J: TRBJ1-1; V: TRBV11-2; D: TRBD1; size: -; CDR3: CASSRDRANTEAFF; DNA: TGTGCCAGCAGCAGAGACAGGGCGAACACTGAAGCTTTCTTT
J: TRBJ2-1; V: TRBV2; D: -; size: -; CDR3: CASREIEQFF; DNA: TGTGCCAGCAGGGAGATTGAGCAGTTCTTC
J: TRBJ1-1; V: TRBV27; D: -; size: -; CDR3: CASSLFRNTEAFF; DNA: TGTGCCAGCAGTTTATTTAGGAACACTGAAGCTTTCTTT
J: TRBJ2-7; V: TRBV15; D: -; size: once; CDR3: CATSTPGSGWGEQYF; DNA: TGTGCCACCAGCACCCCTGGGAGCGGATGGGGCGAGCAGTACTTC
J: TRBJ2-1; V: TRBV19; D: -; size: once; CDR3: CASSMSGLFGAYNEQFF; DNA: TGTGCCAGTAGTATGTCGGGACTCTTTGGCGCCTACAATGAGCAGTTCTTC
J: TRBJ2-3; V: TRBV7-9; D: TRBD2; size: -; CDR3: CASSPLGLAGYTDTQYF; DNA: TGTGCCAGCAGCCCCCTGGGGCTAGCGGGATACACAGATACGCAGTATTTT
J: TRBJ2-4; V: TRBV18; D: -; size: -; CDR3: CASSPWDTQGAKNIQYF; DNA: TGTGCCAGCTCACCCTGGGACACCCAAGGGGCCAAAAACATTCAGTACTTC
J: TRBJ1-1; V: TRBV4-1; D: -; size: -; CDR3: CASSHFTGEAFF; DNA: TGCGCCAGCAGCCACTTTACAGGGGAAGCTTTCTTT
J: TRBJ2-2; V: TRBV27; D: -; size: -; CDR3: CASSLQGFVPGELFF; DNA: TGTGCCAGCAGTTTGCAGGGCTTTGTACCCGGGGAGCTGTTTTTT
J: TRBJ2-3; V: TRBV9; D: -; size: -; CDR3: CASSVDITTDTQYF; DNA: TGTGCCAGCAGCGTAGACATAACCACGGATACGCAGTATTTT
J: TRBJ2-7; V: TRBV2; D: -; size: -; CDR3: CASSKSRVRTYEQYF; DNA: TGTGCCAGCAGTAAATCCAGGGTTAGGACCTACGAGCAGTACTTC
J: TRBJ2-1; V: TRBV18; D: TRBD2; size: -; CDR3: CASSPLAGARDNEQFF; DNA: TGTGCCAGCTCACCTCTAGCGGGAGCACGGGACAATGAGCAGTTCTTC
J: TRBJ1-2; V: TRBV30; D: TRBD1; size: -; CDR3: CAWSPGTAANGYTF; DNA: TGTGCCTGGAGTCCAGGGACAGCTGCTAATGGCTACACCTTC
J: TRBJ2-3; V: TRBV6-5; D: -; size: -; CDR3: CASSYTGSDTQYF; DNA: TGTGCCAGCAGTTACACAGGGTCAGATACGCAGTATTTT
J: TRBJ2-7; V: TRBV6-6; D: -; size: -; CDR3: CASAGTMGPLSF; DNA: TGTGCCAGCGCGGGAACAATGGGACCTCTCAGCTTC
J: TRBJ1-1; V: TRBV6-5; D: -; size: once; CDR3: CASHWGDGTEAFF; DNA: TGTGCCAGCCATTGGGGAGACGGCACTGAAGCTTTCTTT
J: TRBJ1-5; V: TRBV6-5; D: -; size: -; CDR3: CASTPTVYQPQHF; DNA: TGTGCCAGCACCCCGACAGTTTATCAGCCCCAGCATTTT
J: TRBJ1-1; V: TRBV6-5; D: TRBD1; size: -; CDR3: CASAWDRESTEAFF; DNA: TGTGCCAGCGCCTGGGACAGGGAGAGCACTGAAGCTTTCTTT
J: TRBJ1-4; V: TRBV20-1; D: TRBD1; size: -; CDR3: CSASILTGIFEKLFF; DNA: TGCAGTGCAAGTATACTGACAGGGATATTCGAAAAACTGTTTTTT
J: TRBJ2-1; V: TRBV2; D: -; size: -; CDR3: CLTRFLNEQFF; DNA: TGTCTGACTAGGTTTTTGAATGAGCAGTTCTTC
J: TRBJ2-7; V: TRBV7-2; D: TRBD2; size: once; CDR3: CASSLAVASGGTYEQYF; DNA: TGTGCCAGCAGCTTAGCGGTAGCTAGCGGGGGGACCTACGAGCAGTACTTC